Shown below are 4 T cell receptor beta chains from a single sample sequenced in a study of cytomegalovirus exposure and HLA in healthy donors. Use of 60 Vbeta and 13 Jbeta primers characterized the PCR. Here immunoSEQ multiplex PCR was the method, and the copy in TCRdb shows in-frame clones only, minus some. The sample includes over 90,000 clones, approximately 73% seen only once; the top ten take about 3.7%. Sequencing was done on a sample of PBMCs. These receptors came from a man aged 40-50 years in good health and CMV-seronegative.

The J gene is TRBJ2-3, the V gene TRBV5-6, with D hard to call. This CDR3 is built from 12 residues. V gave up 4 bases and J gave up 4 bases, with 7 bases separating them. Per germline, CDR1 SGHDT and CDR2 YYEEEE. CDR3 amino acids: CASSPNSDTQYF. The CDR3 bases are TGTGCCAGCAGCCCCAACTCAGATACGCAGTATTTT.

The chain joins TRBV7-9 to TRBJ1-6; 7 bases align to TRBD1. This CDR3 has 15 amino acids. CDR1 and CDR2 (germline): SEHNR, FQNEAQ (reference sequence). V lost 4 bases to trimming and J lost 2 bases; unmatched junction nucleotides: 2. The DNA for the CDR3 is TGTGCCAGCAGCTCCGGGACAGCCTATAATTCACCCCTCCACTTT. Protein: CASSSGTAYNSPLHF.

The CDR3 region has the DNA TGTGCCAGCAGCTCACCGGACAGGGGTGGCACAGATACGCAGTATTTT. This gives the protein CASSSPDRGGTDTQYF. The rearrangement joins TRBV5-4 to TRBJ2-3; 9 bases are shared with TRBD1. The length of the CDR3 is 16 residues. Losses at the gene ends were 3 bases for V and 1 base for J; bases not matched to a gene: 6. Germline CDR1 reads SGHNT; CDR2 reads YYREEE (reference sequence).

The chain combines TRBV19 with TRBJ2-5; TRBD2 might be the D (5 bases). Trimming stripped 6 bases from V and 2 bases from J, with 7 bases between. The CDR3 length is 12 residues. Germline lookup yields CDR1 LNHDA and CDR2 SQIVND (reference sequence). The CDR3 bases are TGTGCCAGTAGCCGGGGACAAGAGACCCAGTACTTC. Amino acid sequence: CASSRGQETQYF.